This TCR beta chain was profiled in a study of cytomegalovirus exposure and HLA in healthy donors. Regarding this clone: Its matching antigen is unknown.

Findings and limits, study-wide: Reports indicate that TCR beta sequences accurately predicted the HLA-A and HLA-B alleles of most subjects. A list of around 160 TCR beta chains associated with cytomegalovirus was given. An analysis done earlier found most TCR beta V segments productive about 87% or about 30% of the time.

Primers for the PCR totalled 60 Vbeta and 13 Jbeta. Sequencing was performed with immunoSEQ multiplex PCR; in TCRdb, only in-frame clones are kept and a portion is missing. The sample has 120,000 or so clones; 75% to 85% are singletons. Germline V gene data show CDR1 as SGHKS and CDR2 as YYEKEE (reference sequence). Trimming removed 3 bases from V and 8 bases from J; junction bases left unmatched: 6. There are 13 residues in the CDR3. The J gene is TRBJ1-2, the V gene TRBV5-5; 8 bases fit TRBD1. Sequences were obtained from PBMCs. The sequence derives from a young man in good health and CMV-seropositive. CDR3 loop: CASSYRGIDGYTF. The DNA for the CDR3 is TGTGCCAGCAGCTACAGGGGGATTGACGGCTACACCTTC.